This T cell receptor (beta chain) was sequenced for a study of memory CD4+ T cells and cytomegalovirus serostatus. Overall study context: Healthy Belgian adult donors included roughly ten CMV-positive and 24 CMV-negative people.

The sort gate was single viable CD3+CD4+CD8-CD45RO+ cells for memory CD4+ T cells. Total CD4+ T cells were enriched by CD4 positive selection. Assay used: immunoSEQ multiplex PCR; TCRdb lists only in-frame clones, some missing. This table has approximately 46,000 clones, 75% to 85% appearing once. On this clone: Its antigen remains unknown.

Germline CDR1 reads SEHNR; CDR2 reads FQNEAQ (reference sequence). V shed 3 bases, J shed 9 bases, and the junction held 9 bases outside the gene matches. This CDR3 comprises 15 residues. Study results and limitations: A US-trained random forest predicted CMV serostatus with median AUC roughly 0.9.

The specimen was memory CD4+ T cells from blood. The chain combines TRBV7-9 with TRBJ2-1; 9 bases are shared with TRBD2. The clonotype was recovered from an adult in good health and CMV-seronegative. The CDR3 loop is CASSFRSGSPGEQFF. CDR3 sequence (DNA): TGTGCCAGCAGCTTTCGTAGCGGGAGTCCTGGTGAGCAGTTCTTC.